The TCR beta chain under discussion was sequenced for a study of T cells in women clearing cervical HPV infection. Genomic DNA, averaging approximately 1,200 ng per sample, yielded TCR beta CDR3 via immunoSEQ. Clones were sequenced by immunoSEQ multiplex PCR, and TCRdb holds only the in-frame ones, with some missing. This table holds fewer than 35,000 clones. CDR3 size: 17 residues. J lost 4 bases, V lost 0 bases, and 9 bases had no gene match. Germline lookup yields CDR1 SGHVS and CDR2 FQNEAQ. To note about this clone: The read stops 3 residues short of the end of the CDR3; the missing end is completed from the germline J gene. Distinct nucleotide sequences in the sample also encode this CDR3.

This receptor was taken from a woman aged 18-70 years with a cervical HPV16 infection that either progressed to CIN3+ or cleared (not recorded which). Sequences were obtained from blood buffy coat. This sequence joins TRBV7-8 and TRBJ1-3; TRBD1 aligns across 7 bases. CDR3 sequence: CASSLALSAGGGNTIYF. The covered CDR3 bases are TGTGCCAGCAGCTTAGCGCTGTCGGCAGGGGGAGGAAACACC.